The 10 T cell receptor beta chains below all came from one sample that was sequenced in a study of blood T cell repertoires in COVID-19. The protocol was immunoSEQ multiplex PCR, while the TCRdb copy is restricted to in-frame clones and leaves out a portion. This table has 400,000 to 550,000 clones, about 85% appearing once. Sequencing used PBMCs or T cells enriched from blood (not recorded which). These receptors originate from a woman under 30 with acute COVID-19.

This clone was detected only once. This chain joins TRBV10-3 and TRBJ2-3, with 7 bases identical to TRBD2. This CDR3 is 13 amino acids long. J lost 6 bases, V lost 4 bases, and 4 bases had no gene match. Germline V gene sequence: CDR1 ENHRY, CDR2 SYGVKD. The CDR3 region is CAISGLAADTQYF. CDR3 in DNA: TGTGCCATCAGTGGACTAGCAGCGGATACGCAGTATTTT.

The V and J genes are TRBV12-3 or TRBV12-4 and TRBJ1-3; no clear D gene. This CDR3 region has 12 residues. V was pared by 6 bases and J by 6 bases, with 9 bases between. The DNA of the CDR3 is TGTGCCAGCAGCCCTAACGAAAACACCATATATTTT. Translated: CASSPNENTIYF.

Written as DNA, the CDR3 is TGTGCCAGCAGCGTAGTAGCGGGAGCCACGAACACCGGGGAGCTGTTTTTT. It encodes CASSVVAGATNTGELFF. The chain links TRBV9 to TRBJ2-2, with 9 bases fitting TRBD2. The CDR3 sequence is 17 residues long. V was pared by 0 bases and J by 0 bases, with 3 bases of the junction left unmatched. Germline assignment: CDR1 SGDLS and CDR2 YYNGEE.

The gene calls are TRBV7-9 and TRBJ1-2; D might be TRBD1 (5 bases). Germline-derived CDR1 and CDR2 are SEHNR and FQNEAQ (reference sequence). There are 14 residues in the CDR3. V was shortened by 4 bases and J by 4 bases, with 13 bases between the two germline ends. CDR3 in amino acids: CASSSNTGAYGYTF. The DNA of the CDR3 is TGTGCCAGCAGCTCCAACACAGGAGCCTATGGCTACACCTTC.

The chain links TRBV6-5 to TRBJ2-7; TRBD2 agrees at 10 bases. CDR1 is MNHEY and CDR2 is SVGAGI in the germline V gene. The trim removed 5 bases at V and 3 bases at J, leaving 7 bases unmatched. This CDR3 is 15 amino acids long. DNA of the CDR3: TGTGCCAGCAGTCCCAGGGTAGCGGGAGGCTACGAGCAGTACTTC. This gives the protein CASSPRVAGGYEQYF.

This chain joins TRBV9 and TRBJ2-2, with 7 bases aligning to TRBD1. The CDR3 extends over 15 amino acids. The germline gives CDR1 SGDLS, CDR2 YYNGEE. J was trimmed by 4 bases and V by 4 bases; bases with no gene match: 7. The CDR3 protein is CASSPRGWITGELFF. Written as DNA, the CDR3 is TGTGCCAGCAGCCCCAGGGGGTGGATCACCGGGGAGCTGTTTTTT.

This clone was found a few times. The chain links TRBV5-1 to TRBJ2-7, with D possibly being TRBD1 (6 bases). Trimming left V 0 bases short and J 0 bases short, with 10 bases between. The CDR3 totals 15 residues. Germline V gene sequence: CDR1 SGHRS, CDR2 YFSETQ. The CDR3 region is CASSLGGQTSYEQYF. The CDR3 coding sequence is TGCGCCAGCAGCTTGGGCGGACAGACCTCCTACGAGCAGTACTTC.

The chain links TRBV29-1 to TRBJ2-1; tentatively, D is TRBD2 (5 bases). The CDR3 runs to 14 residues. V was shortened by 5 bases and J by 5 bases, with 16 bases between the two germline ends. Germline V gene lookup returns CDR1 SQVTM and CDR2 ANQGSEA. CDR3 nucleotide sequence: TGCAGCGTTCTTCGTGGGAGTTCTAACAATGAGCAGTTCTTC. It codes for CSVLRGSSNNEQFF.

The chain combines TRBV9 with TRBJ2-2, with a tentative D call TRBD1 (7 bases). V was shortened by 0 bases and J by 3 bases, with 15 bases between the two germline ends. The CDR3 covers 17 residues. Germline V gene data show CDR1 as SGDLS and CDR2 as YYNGEE. Here the CDR3 reads CASSVGLQGGYTGELFF. The CDR3 nucleotides read TGTGCCAGCAGCGTAGGTTTGCAGGGGGGATACACCGGGGAGCTGTTTTTT. The variable domain in full, with the rest retrieved from reference TRBV9 and TRBJ2-2, is DSGVTQTPKHLITATGQRVTLRCSPRSGDLSVYWYQQSLDQGLQFLIQYYNGEERAKGNILERFSAQQFPDLHSELNLSSLELGDSALYFCASSVGLQGGYTGELFFGEGSRLTVL.

This clone was observed a few times. In DNA, the CDR3 is TGTGCCAGCAGCCAACAACGGAGGACTGAAGCTTTCTTT. Residues: CASSQQRRTEAFF. This chain links TRBV3-1 (or the pseudogene TRBV3-2) with TRBJ1-1; unclear D gene. V was trimmed by 2 bases and J by 5 bases, leaving 9 bases between them. The CDR3 loop spans 13 amino acids. CDR1 and CDR2 (germline): LGHDT, YNNKEL (reference sequence).